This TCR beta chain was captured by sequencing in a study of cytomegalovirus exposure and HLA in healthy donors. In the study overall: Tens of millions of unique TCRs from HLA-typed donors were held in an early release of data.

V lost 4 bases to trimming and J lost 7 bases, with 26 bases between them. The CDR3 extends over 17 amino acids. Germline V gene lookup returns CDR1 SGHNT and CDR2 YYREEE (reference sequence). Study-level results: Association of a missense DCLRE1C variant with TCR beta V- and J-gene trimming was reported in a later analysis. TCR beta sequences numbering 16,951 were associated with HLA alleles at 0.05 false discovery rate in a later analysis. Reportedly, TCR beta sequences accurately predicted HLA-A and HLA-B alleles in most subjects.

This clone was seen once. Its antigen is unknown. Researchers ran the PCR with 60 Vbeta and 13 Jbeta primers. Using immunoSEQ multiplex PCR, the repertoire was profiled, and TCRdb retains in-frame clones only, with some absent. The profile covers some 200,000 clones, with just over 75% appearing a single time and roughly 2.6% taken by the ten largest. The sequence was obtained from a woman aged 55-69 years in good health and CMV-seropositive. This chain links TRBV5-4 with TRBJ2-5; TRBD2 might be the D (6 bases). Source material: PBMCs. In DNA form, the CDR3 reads TGTGCCAGCAGCCTGCAACTCACTACCCTCCGGCGGGGGACCCAGTACTTC. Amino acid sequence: CASSLQLTTLRRGTQYF.